A single sample gave rise to the 21 T cell receptor beta chains below, sequenced in a study of T cells in localized non-small cell lung cancer. Assay: immunoSEQ multiplex PCR; the TCRdb copy retains only in-frame clones and omits some. This sample has under 40,000 clones, with 93% found just once. The sample in question was peripheral blood, obtained before any cancer treatment. The receptor set was obtained from a female donor older than 55 with stage I lung adenocarcinoma.

This chain joins TRBV27 and TRBJ1-2; D is uncertain. The germline gives CDR1 MNHEY, CDR2 SMNVEV (reference sequence). The germline V and J ends were trimmed by 2 bases and 7 bases, with 14 bases remaining between them. This CDR3 is 14 amino acids long. The CDR3 is CASSLDRVSGGYTF. The CDR3 nucleotides are TGTGCCAGCAGTTTAGATCGGGTTTCGGGTGGCTACACCTTC.

V is TRBV7-2 and J is TRBJ2-3; 7 bases map to TRBD1. This CDR3 region has 14 residues. Trimming took 5 bases from V and 5 from J; bases not matched to a gene: 7. Germline CDR1 SGHTA, CDR2 FQGNSA. The CDR3 here is CASSPRQGVDTQYF. DNA of the CDR3: TGTGCCAGCAGCCCAAGGCAGGGGGTAGATACGCAGTATTTT.

To note about this clone: The identical CDR3 is also encoded by other nucleotide sequences in the sample. The chain joins TRBV29-1 to TRBJ2-2; D is possibly TRBD2 (6 bases). The CDR3 is 12 residues long. Germline lookup yields CDR1 SQVTM and CDR2 ANQGSEA. V lost 3 bases and J 4 bases, leaving 6 bases between the germline ends. The CDR3: CSVDGSTGELFF. The CDR3 DNA reads as TGCAGCGTTGACGGGAGCACCGGGGAGCTGTTTTTT.

This clone has a single count. The chain joins TRBV6-5 to TRBJ1-3, with D tentatively TRBD1 (5 bases). The germline V gene has CDR1 MNHEY and CDR2 SVGAGI. The CDR3 is 14 amino acids. V shed 8 bases and J shed 4 bases, with 15 bases lying between them. The CDR3 is CASAGPNPGNTIYF. The CDR3 DNA follows: TGTGCCAGCGCAGGGCCTAACCCCGGAAACACCATATATTTT.

The V gene is TRBV11-3, the J gene TRBJ2-5; weak D call: TRBD1 (6 bases). This CDR3 region has 15 residues. Trimming cost V 0 bases and J 6 bases, with 14 bases left between them. Germline V lookup: CDR1 SGHNT, CDR2 YENEEA. CDR3 in DNA: TGTGCCAGCAGCTTAGAGGGCAGGGGCAGCCAGACCCAGTACTTC. Encoded protein: CASSLEGRGSQTQYF.

The chain uses TRBV7-9 and TRBJ1-2; unclear D gene. CDR1 is SEHNR, CDR2 FQNEAQ, per germline (reference sequence). This CDR3 has 13 amino acids. Trimming removed 3 bases from V and 8 bases from J, with 13 bases in between. CDR3 sequence (DNA): TGTGCCAGCAGCTTTGACAAAGGTTGGGGCTACACCTTC. Encoded protein: CASSFDKGWGYTF.

The rearrangement joins TRBV2 to TRBJ1-3; 10 bases agree with TRBD1. Germline V gene lookup returns CDR1 SNHLY and CDR2 FYNNEI. Trimming cost V 5 bases and J 0 bases; bases outside gene matches: 1. The CDR3 is 15 residues long. The CDR3 sequence: CASSRQGASGNTIYF. The CDR3 DNA sequence: TGTGCCAGCAGTCGACAGGGGGCCTCTGGAAACACCATATATTTT.

As regards this clone: This CDR3 is also generated by other DNA sequences in the sample. The CDR3 DNA reads as TGTGCCAGCAGCCGGGACAGGGGGTACGGCTACACCTTC. It specifies CASSRDRGYGYTF. The chain has TRBV6-5 and TRBJ1-2; 11 bases agree with TRBD1. After removal of 6 bases from V and 8 bases from J, the junction contained 5 bases not matched to a gene. Germline loops: CDR1 MNHEY, CDR2 SVGAGI. The CDR3 has 13 amino acids.

The V and J genes are TRBV27 and TRBJ1-6, with D tentatively TRBD1 (5 bases). Trimming removed 6 bases from V and 4 bases from J, with 13 bases in between. The CDR3 is 15 residues long. Germline V gene data show CDR1 as MNHEY and CDR2 as SMNVEV (reference sequence). CDR3 DNA sequence: TGTGCCAGCAGCCCCACCGGGGGTTATAATTCACCCCTCCACTTT. This sequence encodes CASSPTGGYNSPLHF.

The chain links TRBV11-2 to TRBJ2-7; 8 nucleotides align to TRBD1. Germline loops: CDR1 SGHAT, CDR2 FQNNGV. The CDR3 is 14 amino acids. J lost 4 bases, V lost 5 bases, and 7 bases had no gene match. The CDR3: CASSPGDRRYEQYF. The CDR3 bases are TGTGCCAGCAGCCCCGGGGACAGGAGGTACGAGCAGTACTTC. The full variable domain, in which reference TRBV11-2 and TRBJ2-7 provide the parts outside the CDR3, is EAGVAQSPRYKIIEKRQSVAFWCNPISGHATLYWYQQILGQGPKLLIQFQNNGVVDDSQLPKDRFSAERLKGVDSTLKIQPAKLEDSAVYLCASSPGDRRYEQYFGPGTRLTVT.

The chain is built from TRBV6-1 and TRBJ2-1, with 8 positions matching TRBD1. The CDR3 is 15 residues long. The germline gives CDR1 MNHNS, CDR2 SASEGT. V shed 6 bases and J 4 bases; nucleotides not matched to a gene: 8. CDR3 sequence reads: CASSPDRELYNEQFF. CDR3 nucleotide sequence: TGTGCCAGCAGCCCGGACAGGGAGCTTTACAATGAGCAGTTCTTC.

CDR3 region: CASSLYSQGYQPQHF. CDR3 coding DNA: TGTGCCAGCAGTTTATATTCCCAGGGTTATCAGCCCCAGCATTTT. V is TRBV28 and J is TRBJ1-5; perhaps TRBD1 as D (5 bases). The CDR3 is 15 amino acids. Trimming cost V 1 base and J 5 bases, with 12 bases left between them. Germline lookup yields CDR1 MDHEN and CDR2 SYDVKM.

V is TRBV7-9 and J is TRBJ2-1; weak D call: TRBD1 (6 bases). V lost 4 bases and J lost 4, with 23 bases in between. The length of the CDR3 is 18 residues. From germline, CDR1 is SEHNR and CDR2 FQNEAQ (reference sequence). CDR3 DNA sequence: TGTGCCAGCAGCTCCCGAGTAGGGGGTAGGGGCCTTTACAATGAGCAGTTCTTC. This encodes CASSSRVGGRGLYNEQFF.

The rearrangement joins TRBV29-1 to TRBJ2-3, with 14 nucleotides matching TRBD2. This CDR3 has 14 residues. Trimming removed 6 bases from V and 5 bases from J; junction bases left unmatched: 4. Germline loops: CDR1 SQVTM, CDR2 ANQGSEA. CDR3 in DNA: TGCAGCGTGGGGACTAGCGGGAGCCGAGATACGCAGTATTTT. Protein: CSVGTSGSRDTQYF.

The V and J genes are TRBV5-1 and TRBJ2-3; TRBD1 agrees at 10 bases. Germline CDR1 SGHRS, CDR2 YFSETQ. Trimming at V came to 4 bases and at J to 3 bases, leaving 5 bases not matched to a gene. CDR3 length: 15 residues. The CDR3 DNA reads TGCGCCAGCAGCGCGGGACAGGGGACTACAGATACGCAGTATTTT. Translating gives CASSAGQGTTDTQYF.

The chain combines TRBV5-1 with TRBJ2-2; D may be TRBD1 (6 bases). The CDR3 sequence is 13 residues long. V was shortened by 4 bases and J by 7 bases, with 11 bases between the two germline ends. Germline V CDR1 and CDR2: SGHRS, YFSETQ. The CDR3 protein is CASSRGGVGELFF. DNA for the CDR3: TGCGCCAGCAGCCGAGGGGGAGTCGGGGAGCTGTTTTTT.

This clone has just one count. The CDR3 here is CASSHETGGPNYGYTF. The CDR3 DNA is TGTGCCAGCAGCCATGAGACAGGGGGCCCTAACTATGGCTACACCTTC. The rearrangement links TRBV7-9 to TRBJ1-2; 10 nucleotides match TRBD1. With V trimmed by 5 bases and J by 0 bases, 6 bases remained unmatched. This CDR3 is 16 amino acids long. From germline, CDR1 is SEHNR and CDR2 FQNEAQ (reference sequence).

The chain combines TRBV28 with TRBJ1-3; 7 bases match TRBD1. CDR1 is MDHEN, CDR2 SYDVKM, per germline. This CDR3 has 17 residues. The ends lost 5 bases at V and 1 base at J; junction bases unmatched: 11. The CDR3 loop is CASSLYGTVLSGNTIYF. CDR3 nucleotide sequence: TGTGCCAGCAGTCTTTACGGGACAGTCCTATCTGGAAACACCATATATTTT.

The gene calls are TRBV11-3 and TRBJ1-2; the match to TRBD1 covers 8 bases. The germline V gene encodes CDR1 SGHNT and CDR2 YENEEA. V was pared by 5 bases and J by 3 bases, with 8 bases of the junction left unmatched. The CDR3 totals 15 residues. The CDR3 is CASSPEGQDYYGYTF. CDR3 nucleotide sequence: TGTGCCAGCAGCCCAGAGGGACAGGATTACTATGGCTACACCTTC.

The CDR3 coding sequence is TGTGCCAGCAGCCCCTCGGGGGCAACTGGCTACACCTTC. Protein product: CASSPSGATGYTF. The V call is TRBV7-2, the J call TRBJ1-2, with D perhaps matching TRBD1 (6 bases). The CDR3 sequence is 13 residues long. V dropped 5 bases and J dropped 7 bases, with 14 bases sitting between them. Germline assignment: CDR1 SGHTA and CDR2 FQGNSA.

V gene TRBV7-9 combines with J gene TRBJ2-3; 11 positions agree with TRBD2. The CDR3 loop spans 16 amino acids. Germline loops: CDR1 SEHNR, CDR2 FQNEAQ (reference sequence). Losses at the gene ends were 5 bases for V and 0 bases for J; bases not matched to a gene: 4. The CDR3 DNA is TGTGCCAGCAGCCCCTTAGCGGGAGGGAGCACAGATACGCAGTATTTT. Protein: CASSPLAGGSTDTQYF.